The entry that follows covers one TCR beta chain sequence. TCRdb's copy holds only in-frame clones and misses some; the assay was immunoSEQ multiplex PCR. This table holds roughly 90,000 clones, roughly 93% found once. Between the trimmed V and J ends, which lost 5 bases and 0 bases, there was a span of 12 bases. Germline lookup yields CDR1 MNHEY and CDR2 SMNVEV (reference sequence). The CDR3 extends over 15 amino acids. This record comes from a study of T cell changes during pregnancy in multiple sclerosis. This rearrangement joins TRBV27 to TRBJ2-3, with a possible D match to TRBD1 (6 bases). The TCR originated in a female donor with multiple sclerosis, enrolled in a pregnancy study. Here the sequenced sample was peripheral blood, taken in the first trimester of pregnancy. The CDR3 is CASSKDSSSTDTQYF. Here the CDR3 DNA reads TGTGCCAGCAGTAAGGACAGTTCTAGCACAGATACGCAGTATTTT.